Shown below are 27 T cell receptor beta chains from a single sample sequenced in a study of T cell repertoires in cytomegalovirus infection. These receptors' targets are unknown. One entry per CDR3 protein, called by TCRdb with MiXCR from the reads. The sample yields roughly 500,000 distinct CDR3 sequences, more than 40% seen once. The sequencing here drew on cultured PBMCs, taken from culture after CMV antigen stimulation. All receptors come from a human donor in good health (CMV status not recorded). Some clones in this sample may be carry-over from other donors' samples.

This sequence joins TRBV7-2 and TRBJ2-1, with D possibly matching TRBD2 (6 bases). The V end lost 4 bases, the J end lost 3 bases, and 16 bases lay between the germline ends. Germline CDR1 SGHTA, CDR2 FQGNSA. This CDR3 is built from 16 residues. DNA for the CDR3: TGTGCCAGCAGCTCTACCGGAGGGCCAGGCTACAATGAGCAGTTCTTC. Translated, it gives CASSSTGGPGYNEQFF.

This clonotype was counted between two and nine times. The rearrangement uses TRBV7-6 and TRBJ2-7; 11 nucleotides agree with TRBD1. V trimming: 2 bases; J trimming: 4 bases; junction bases outside the gene matches: 4. The CDR3 spans 15 residues. Germline CDR1 and CDR2: SGHVS and FNYEAQ. The chain's CDR3 is CASSLRTGGIYEQYF. The CDR3 DNA is TGTGCCAGCAGCTTAAGGACAGGGGGCATTTACGAGCAGTACTTC.

This clonotype was recorded a few times. The rearrangement joins TRBV7-2 to TRBJ2-7; no clear D. Between the trimmed V and J ends, which lost 4 bases and 3 bases, there was a span of 7 bases. Germline CDR1 SGHTA, CDR2 FQGNSA. The CDR3 consists of 12 residues. CDR3 loop: CASSSQNYEQYF. CDR3 nucleotides: TGTGCCAGCAGCTCCCAGAACTACGAGCAGTACTTC.

This clonotype was seen many times. The chain is built from TRBV7-2 and TRBJ2-5; 9 bases map to TRBD2. V was clipped by 6 bases and J by 3 bases; unmatched bases: 8. The CDR3 loop spans 15 amino acids. Per the germline V gene, CDR1 is SGHTA and CDR2 is FQGNSA. The CDR3 nucleotides are TGTGCCAGCAGTCCTAGCGGGGCCGGAAAAGAGACCCAGTACTTC. Its protein product is CASSPSGAGKETQYF.

This rearrangement joins TRBV7-2 to TRBJ2-7, with unresolved D. CDR3 length: 13 amino acids. Germline lookup yields CDR1 SGHTA and CDR2 FQGNSA. V was trimmed by 0 bases and J by 6 bases, leaving 9 bases between them. CDR3 DNA sequence: TGTGCCAGCAGCTTAGCCTCTGTCGGCGAGCAGTACTTC. Protein product: CASSLASVGEQYF. The full variable domain, in which reference TRBV7-2 and TRBJ2-7 provide the parts outside the CDR3, is GAGVSQSPSNKVTEKGKDVELRCDPISGHTALYWYRQSLGQGLEFLIYFQGNSAPDKSGLPSDRFSAERTGGSVSTLTIQRTQQEDSAVYLCASSLASVGEQYFGPGTRLTVT.

This chain links TRBV7-8 with TRBJ2-3, with D tentatively TRBD1 (7 bases). Germline-derived CDR1 and CDR2 are SGHVS and FQNEAQ. This CDR3 has 21 residues. Trimming took off 5 bases at V and 6 bases at J, with 36 bases between the two ends. The CDR3 spells CASSQIRGVPLKTTKGDTQYF. As DNA, the CDR3 is TGTGCCAGCAGCCAGATCAGGGGGGTCCCCTTAAAAACCACCAAAGGGGATACGCAGTATTTT. The full variable domain, with the rest looked up from reference TRBV7-8 and TRBJ2-3, is GAGVSQSPRYKVAKRGQDVALRCDPISGHVSLFWYQQALGQGPEFLTYFQNEAQLDKSGLPSDRFFAERPEGSVSTLKIQRTQQEDSAVYLCASSQIRGVPLKTTKGDTQYFGPGTRLTVL.

This clonotype turned up a few times. J is TRBJ1-5 and V is TRBV7-8, with 11 bases identical to TRBD1. CDR1 is SGHVS, CDR2 FQNEAQ, per germline. This CDR3 is 15 amino acids long. V lost 4 bases and J lost 7; bases outside the gene matches: 6. The CDR3 spells CASSSSGQGAQPQHF. Here the CDR3 DNA reads TGTGCCAGCAGCTCGTCCGGACAGGGGGCCCAGCCCCAGCATTTT.

Only a few counts were recorded for this clonotype. Here the CDR3 DNA reads TGTGCCAGCAGCTCCACCCTACAGCTTAATTCACCCCTCCACTTT. It specifies CASSSTLQLNSPLHF. The V gene is TRBV7-2, the J gene TRBJ1-6; no firm D call. V gave up 4 bases and J gave up 6 bases, with 13 bases separating them. Per the germline V gene, CDR1 is SGHTA and CDR2 is FQGNSA. This CDR3 region has 15 residues. Drawing the rest from reference TRBV7-2 and TRBJ1-6, the complete variable domain is GAGVSQSPSNKVTEKGKDVELRCDPISGHTALYWYRQSLGQGLEFLIYFQGNSAPDKSGLPSDRFSAERTGGSVSTLTIQRTQQEDSAVYLCASSSTLQLNSPLHFGNGTRLTVT.

This clonotype was observed a handful of times. This chain joins TRBV7-2 and TRBJ1-5; 10 nucleotides match TRBD1. The germline V gene has CDR1 SGHTA and CDR2 FQGNSA. This CDR3 comprises 15 residues. Trimming removed 2 bases from V and 5 bases from J; junction bases left unmatched: 3. CDR3 DNA sequence: TGTGCCAGCAGCTTACGGACAGGGGGAGATCAGCCCCAGCATTTT. This sequence encodes CASSLRTGGDQPQHF.

The V gene is TRBV7-2, the J gene TRBJ1-3; D not certain. With 4 bases removed from V and 2 bases from J, the gap between germline ends came to 6 bases. CDR1 and CDR2 from the germline V gene are SGHTA and FQGNSA. The CDR3 runs to 13 residues. In DNA form, the CDR3 reads TGTGCCAGCAGCTCCTTAGCTGGAAACACCATATATTTT. Residues: CASSSLAGNTIYF.

The rearrangement joins TRBV24-1 to TRBJ2-1; D might be TRBD1 or TRBD2, each matching 8 bases. Trimming took 4 bases from V and 9 from J, leaving 21 bases between them. The CDR3 is made up of 16 amino acids. Germline V gene lookup returns CDR1 KGHDR and CDR2 SFDVKD. The CDR3 nucleotides are TGTGCCACCAGTGACCTCGGGGGGGGGGACAGGAGTGAGCAGTTCTTC. Protein product: CATSDLGGGDRSEQFF.

This clonotype was seen more than once but under ten times. The rearrangement joins TRBV6-5 to TRBJ1-6; weak D call: TRBD1 (5 bases). Trimming shortened V by 5 bases and J by 8 bases, and 10 bases separated the two germline ends. Germline CDR1 reads MNHEY; CDR2 reads SVGAGI. The CDR3 is 13 amino acids. The CDR3, as DNA: TGTGCCAGCAGTACCAGGGCAGATTCACCCCTCCACTTT. Protein: CASSTRADSPLHF.

The chain joins TRBV20-1 to TRBJ2-7; TRBD1 might be the D (6 bases). Per germline, CDR1 DFQATT and CDR2 SNEGSKA (reference sequence). Between the trimmed V and J ends, which lost 3 bases and 2 bases, there was a span of 14 bases. The CDR3 extends over 14 amino acids. Written as DNA, the CDR3 is TGCAGTGCTAGGGTCCGGGACACCCCCTACGAGCAGTACTTC. Amino acid sequence: CSARVRDTPYEQYF.

The chain is built from TRBV2 and TRBJ2-2; D gene uncertain. Germline CDR1 is SNHLY and CDR2 is FYNNEI. The CDR3 is 13 residues long. V lost 5 bases, J lost 4 bases, and 8 bases lay in between. CDR3 coding DNA: TGTGCCAGCAGTCCCAGAATCACCGGGGAGCTGTTTTTT. Its protein is CASSPRITGELFF.

The chain is built from TRBV15 and TRBJ2-7; 7 bases are shared with TRBD2. The ends lost 6 bases at V and 6 bases at J; junction bases unmatched: 11. Per the germline V gene, CDR1 is LNHNV and CDR2 is YYDKDF (reference sequence). The CDR3 is 14 residues long. The CDR3 reads CATSSGLGGLEQYF. The CDR3 nucleotides are TGTGCCACCAGTAGCGGACTAGGTGGCCTCGAGCAGTACTTC.

Points on this clonotype: This may be a read error, as it is one base from a much larger clone. The genes are TRBV7-2 and TRBJ2-3; the D is unclear. The germline V and J ends were trimmed by 1 base and 2 bases, with 4 bases remaining between them. The CDR3 length is 13 residues. Germline CDR1 is SGHTA and CDR2 is FQGNSA. CDR3 bases: TGTGCCAGCAGCTTAGAACCCACAGATACGCAGTATTTT. Translating gives CASSLEPTDTQYF.

This clonotype has only one observation. This sequence joins TRBV7-9 and TRBJ1-1, with a weak D call TRBD1 (6 bases). The CDR3 spans 14 residues. V was clipped by 5 bases and J by 6 bases, with 16 bases between them. The germline V gene encodes CDR1 SEHNR and CDR2 FQNEAQ (reference sequence). The CDR3 reads CASSPQGKWAEAFF. CDR3 DNA sequence: TGTGCCAGCAGCCCACAGGGAAAATGGGCTGAAGCTTTCTTT.

This clonotype was detected a few times. The rearrangement links TRBV7-8 to TRBJ1-5, with D unclear. Deletions cut 4 bases from V and 5 bases from J, with 15 bases between. The length of the CDR3 is 15 residues. In germline, CDR1 is SGHVS, CDR2 FQNEAQ. The CDR3 DNA sequence: TGTGCCAGCAGCTCTAGCTCGGGGTCGTATCAGCCCCAGCATTTT. Residues: CASSSSSGSYQPQHF.

The V call is TRBV2, the J call TRBJ1-1; 7 nucleotides line up with TRBD1. The junction had 1 base not matched to a gene; V was cut back by 4 bases and J by 8 bases. This CDR3 has 11 residues. Germline CDR1 and CDR2: SNHLY and FYNNEI. The CDR3 is CASSGDSEAFF. The CDR3 region has the DNA TGTGCCAGCAGTGGGGACAGCGAAGCTTTCTTT.

This clonotype was counted many times. The chain carries TRBV7-2 and TRBJ2-5; weak D call: TRBD2 (6 bases). V was pared by 5 bases and J by 1 base, with 8 bases between. This CDR3 region has 13 residues. The germline gives CDR1 SGHTA, CDR2 FQGNSA. The CDR3 DNA reads TGTGCCAGCAGCCGGGACTTCCAAGAGACCCAGTACTTC. This translates into CASSRDFQETQYF.

The V and J genes are TRBV5-4 and TRBJ2-1; 14 bases fit TRBD2. V gave up 6 bases and J gave up 6 bases; unmatched junction bases: 5. The germline V gene encodes CDR1 SGHNT and CDR2 YYREEE (reference sequence). The CDR3 runs 15 residues. CDR3 DNA: TGTGCCAGCACCCACGGGACTAGCGGGGGCAATGAGCAGTTCTTC. Amino acid sequence: CASTHGTSGGNEQFF.

This chain links TRBV7-2 with TRBJ2-2, with TRBD1 as a possible D gene (6 bases). The ends were cut back, 7 bases at V and 6 bases at J, with 21 bases in the middle. The CDR3 length is 16 residues. Looked up from germline, CDR1 is SGHTA and CDR2 is FQGNSA. The CDR3 coding sequence is TGTGCCAGCATCCCGAGGCGACAGGATGTACCCGGGGAGCTGTTTTTT. Its translation is CASIPRRQDVPGELFF. Full variable domain (missing parts from reference TRBV7-2 and TRBJ2-2): GAGVSQSPSNKVTEKGKDVELRCDPISGHTALYWYRQSLGQGLEFLIYFQGNSAPDKSGLPSDRFSAERTGGSVSTLTIQRTQQEDSAVYLCASIPRRQDVPGELFFGEGSRLTVL.

The chain combines TRBV12-3 or TRBV12-4 with TRBJ2-5; the match to TRBD1 covers 9 bases. Trimming took 0 bases from V and 7 from J; bases not matched to a gene: 9. CDR3 length: 16 residues. For the CDR3, the DNA is TGTGCCAGCAGTTTAGCCCCGGGACAGGGATCGGGGACCCAGTACTTC. Its protein product is CASSLAPGQGSGTQYF.

This chain joins TRBV6-2 or TRBV6-3 and TRBJ2-1; 13 nucleotides line up with TRBD2. The CDR3 spans 17 residues. Germline CDR1 reads MNHEY; CDR2 reads SVGEGT. Unmatched junction bases numbered 15, after V lost 7 bases and J lost 9 bases. CDR3 nucleotide sequence: TGTGCCAGCAACCAGGGTTCGGGACTAGCGGGATTGGGTGAGCAGTTCTTC. This sequence encodes CASNQGSGLAGLGEQFF.

The chain's CDR3 is CASSSHPRDTLAKNIQYF. The DNA for the CDR3 is TGTGCCAGCAGCTCCCACCCTCGAGATACCCTAGCCAAAAACATTCAGTACTTC. The chain has TRBV5-4 and TRBJ2-4, with unresolved D. The V and J ends lost 3 bases and 0 bases respectively, with 19 bases between them. CDR1 SGHNT and CDR2 YYREEE come from the germline V gene (reference sequence). The CDR3 length is 18 residues.

CDR3 sequence: CASSSGTVNQPQHF. The DNA for the CDR3 is TGTGCCAGCAGCTCCGGGACCGTCAATCAGCCCCAGCATTTT. This sequence joins TRBV12-3 or TRBV12-4 and TRBJ1-5, with D possibly TRBD1 on 5 matching bases. The CDR3 runs to 14 residues. Trimming cost V 6 bases and J 3 bases, with 12 bases left between them.

The count of this clonotype is one. For the CDR3, the DNA is TGTGCTAGTGGTTTGTCAATGCACTACACCTTC. It yields the protein CASGLSMHYTF. The chain links TRBV12-5 to TRBJ1-2; D not resolved. This CDR3 is 11 amino acids long. The ends were cut back, 2 bases at V and 10 bases at J, with 8 bases in the middle. CDR1 LGHNT and CDR2 FRNRAP come from the germline V gene.